Listed here is a single T cell receptor (beta chain). The sample belongs to a study of T cell changes during pregnancy in multiple sclerosis. Per the germline V gene, CDR1 is SGHTA and CDR2 is FQGNSA. Trimming cost V 11 bases and J 5 bases, with 24 bases left between them. CDR3 size: 15 residues. TCRdb's table, derived via immunoSEQ multiplex PCR, lists solely in-frame clones and lacks some. The sample carries 70,000 to 80,000 clones, about 93% recorded once. This sequence joins TRBV7-2 and TRBJ1-2, with a tentative D call TRBD1 (5 bases). The sequencing here drew on peripheral blood, taken in the first trimester of pregnancy. This TCR came from a female donor with multiple sclerosis, enrolled in a pregnancy study. The CDR3: CAEQTRSGGEYGYTF. The CDR3 nucleotides read TGTGCCGAACAGACTCGTTCGGGAGGGGAATATGGCTACACCTTC.